Listed here are 13 T cell receptor beta chains from one sample, sequenced in a study of T cell responses to AZD1222 COVID-19 vaccine. Sequenced by immunoSEQ multiplex PCR; TCRdb stores in-frame clones only, minus some. The data show 150,000 to 200,000 clones, roughly 93% seen once. The sequenced sample was peripheral blood, obtained 28 days after the second dose of the MenACWY control vaccine. The receptors come from an adult who received the MenACWY meningococcal vaccine as a control.

The chain joins TRBV11-2 to TRBJ1-5, with TRBD1 matching over 8 bases. The germline gives CDR1 SGHAT, CDR2 FQNNGV. V trimming: 3 bases; J trimming: 6 bases; junction bases outside the gene matches: 7. CDR3 length: 15 residues. The CDR3 sequence is CASSLQGAIGQPQHF. The CDR3 DNA reads as TGTGCCAGCAGCTTGCAGGGGGCAATTGGTCAGCCCCAGCATTTT.

The chain couples TRBV11-2 to TRBJ2-1; weak D call: TRBD2 (5 bases). The CDR3 runs to 14 residues. V was clipped by 4 bases and J by 6 bases, with 13 bases between them. Germline CDR1 and CDR2: SGHAT and FQNNGV. This CDR3 reads CASSSRTGFNEQFF. The CDR3 DNA follows: TGTGCCAGCAGCTCCCGGACTGGCTTCAATGAGCAGTTCTTC. Full variable domain (rest looked up from reference TRBV11-2 and TRBJ2-1): EAGVAQSPRYKIIEKRQSVAFWCNPISGHATLYWYQQILGQGPKLLIQFQNNGVVDDSQLPKDRFSAERLKGVDSTLKIQPAKLEDSAVYLCASSSRTGFNEQFFGPGTRLTVL.

This chain uses TRBV11-2 with TRBJ1-5; D gene unclear. With 5 bases removed from V and 3 bases from J, the gap between germline ends came to 8 bases. CDR1 and CDR2 from the germline V gene are SGHAT and FQNNGV. The CDR3 is 13 residues long. DNA of the CDR3: TGTGCCAGCAGCCGCCTAGCCAATCAGCCCCAGCATTTT. This gives the protein CASSRLANQPQHF.

The J gene is TRBJ1-1, the V gene TRBV18, with D perhaps TRBD1 (5 bases). This CDR3 spans 12 amino acids. The ends were cut back, 4 bases at V and 6 bases at J, with 9 bases in the middle. Germline assignment: CDR1 KGHSH and CDR2 LQKENI. CDR3 in amino acids: CASSRDRSEAFF. The CDR3 region has the DNA TGTGCCAGCTCACGGGACCGGTCTGAAGCTTTCTTT.

This chain joins TRBV5-4 and TRBJ2-7, with D tentatively TRBD1 or TRBD2 (5 bases each). CDR1 is SGHNT and CDR2 is YYREEE in the germline V gene (reference sequence). V was shortened by 4 bases and J by 4 bases, with 9 bases between the two germline ends. This CDR3 region has 12 residues. The CDR3 nucleotides read TGTGCCAGCAGCCGGGACGCATACGAGCAGTACTTC. Its translation is CASSRDAYEQYF. Using reference TRBV5-4 and TRBJ2-7 for the parts outside the CDR3, the full variable domain is ETGVTQSPTHLIKTRGQQVTLRCSSQSGHNTVSWYQQALGQGPQFIFQYYREEENGRGNFPPRFSGLQFPNYSSELNVNALELDDSALYLCASSRDAYEQYFGPGTRLTVT.

The CDR3 DNA sequence: TGTGCCAGTAACACACACTACTCTGGAAACACCATATATTTT. Protein sequence: CASNTHYSGNTIYF. The rearrangement links TRBV19 to TRBJ1-3; D is undetermined. The CDR3 spans 14 residues. With 7 bases removed from V and 0 bases from J, the gap between germline ends came to 10 bases. The germline V gene has CDR1 LNHDA and CDR2 SQIVND (reference sequence).

A single count supports this clone. The chain couples TRBV12-3 or TRBV12-4 to TRBJ2-5; 7 bases are shared with TRBD1. The CDR3 totals 12 residues. The V gene end was trimmed by 8 bases and the J gene end by 4 bases; junction bases not matched to a gene: 4. This chain's CDR3 is CASGNRGETQYF. CDR3 sequence (DNA): TGTGCCAGCGGTAACAGGGGAGAGACCCAGTACTTC.

The rearrangement uses TRBV13 and TRBJ2-3; D is unresolved. Per the germline V gene, CDR1 is PRHDT and CDR2 is FYEKMQ (reference sequence). This CDR3 is built from 17 residues. V lost 0 bases, J lost 3 bases, and 16 bases lay in between. In DNA form, the CDR3 reads TGTGCCAGCAGCTTAGGTTACAGACACCCTCGGACAGATACGCAGTATTTT. It is translated as CASSLGYRHPRTDTQYF.

This chain uses TRBV7-2 with TRBJ2-1, with D perhaps matching TRBD1 or TRBD2 (5 bases each). Germline V lookup: CDR1 SGHTA, CDR2 FQGNSA. The V end lost 11 bases, the J end lost 3 bases, and 20 bases lay between the germline ends. This CDR3 is built from 15 residues. CDR3 bases: TGTGCCTCAGCCCGGGGATCAGGGTTCTACAATGAGCAGTTCTTC. Amino acids: CASARGSGFYNEQFF. The variable domain in full, with the rest retrieved from reference TRBV7-2 and TRBJ2-1, is GAGVSQSPSNKVTEKGKDVELRCDPISGHTALYWYRQSLGQGLEFLIYFQGNSAPDKSGLPSDRFSAERTGGSVSTLTIQRTQQEDSAVYLCASARGSGFYNEQFFGPGTRLTVL.

The V call is TRBV30, the J call TRBJ1-5; TRBD1 might be the D (5 bases). The germline gives CDR1 GTSNPN, CDR2 SVGIG (reference sequence). The CDR3 sequence is 14 residues long. Trimming stripped 1 base from V and 3 bases from J, with 10 bases between. CDR3 bases: TGTGCCTGGAGTGCTAGGGGATTCAATCAGCCCCAGCATTTT. Translated, it gives CAWSARGFNQPQHF.

This chain uses TRBV10-3 with TRBJ1-2; D is unresolved. Trimming cost V 10 bases and J 1 base, with 16 bases left between them. This CDR3 is built from 14 residues. Germline V CDR1 and CDR2: ENHRY, SYGVKD. The CDR3 region has the DNA TGTGCCACCCAGAAGGACCTGGTTAACTATGGCTACACCTTC. Its translation is CATQKDLVNYGYTF.

The V gene is TRBV6-5, the J gene TRBJ1-1; D is undetermined. Per the germline V gene, CDR1 is MNHEY and CDR2 is SVGAGI. The V and J ends lost 11 bases and 2 bases respectively, with 15 bases between them. CDR3 length: 13 amino acids. The CDR3 loop is CAGRTAENTEAFF. As DNA, the CDR3 is TGTGCCGGTAGGACGGCCGAAAACACTGAAGCTTTCTTT.

The J gene is TRBJ2-3, the V gene TRBV2; unclear D gene. The CDR3 loop spans 11 amino acids. Germline assignment: CDR1 SNHLY and CDR2 FYNNEI. V gave up 3 bases and J gave up 6 bases, with 4 bases separating them. CDR3 in amino acids: CASSEVDTQYF. In DNA, the CDR3 is TGTGCCAGCAGTGAGGTGGATACGCAGTATTTT.